This T cell receptor beta chain was sequenced in a study of blood T cell repertoires in COVID-19. Background on the study: PBMCs, B-cell-depleted T cells, or T cells were the source of the cDNA or gDNA that made up the material.

V gave up 3 bases and J gave up 2 bases; unmatched junction bases: 1. CDR1 and CDR2 from the germline V gene are SGHNT and YYREEE (reference sequence). The CDR3 runs 16 residues. Profiled with immunoSEQ multiplex PCR; TCRdb holds only in-frame clones, not every one. This sample has approximately 350,000 clones, with around 82% found just once. Sequenced sample: peripheral blood. This receptor was identified in a man aged 25-45 years with active or convalescent COVID-19. This rearrangement joins TRBV5-4 to TRBJ2-1; 14 nucleotides agree with TRBD2. CDR3 region: CASSWGLAGAYNEQFF. The CDR3 DNA reads TGTGCCAGCAGCTGGGGACTAGCGGGGGCCTACAATGAGCAGTTCTTC. Complete variable domain (other parts from reference TRBV5-4 and TRBJ2-1): ETGVTQSPTHLIKTRGQQVTLRCSSQSGHNTVSWYQQALGQGPQFIFQYYREEENGRGNFPPRFSGLQFPNYSSELNVNALELDDSALYLCASSWGLAGAYNEQFFGPGTRLTVL.